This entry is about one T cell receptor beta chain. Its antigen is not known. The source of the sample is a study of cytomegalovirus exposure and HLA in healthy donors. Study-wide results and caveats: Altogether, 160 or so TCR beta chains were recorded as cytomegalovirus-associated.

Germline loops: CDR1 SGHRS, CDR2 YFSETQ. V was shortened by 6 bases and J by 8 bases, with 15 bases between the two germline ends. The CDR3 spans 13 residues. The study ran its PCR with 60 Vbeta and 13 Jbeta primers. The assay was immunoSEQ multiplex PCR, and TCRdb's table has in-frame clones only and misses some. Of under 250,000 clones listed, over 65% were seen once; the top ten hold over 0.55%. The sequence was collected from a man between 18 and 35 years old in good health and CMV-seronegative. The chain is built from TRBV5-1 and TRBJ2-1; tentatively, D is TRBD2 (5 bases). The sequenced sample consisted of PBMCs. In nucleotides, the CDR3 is TGCGCCAGCAAACCGACGTCCGGGGATGAGCAGTTCTTC. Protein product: CASKPTSGDEQFF. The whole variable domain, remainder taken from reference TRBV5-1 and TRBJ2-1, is KAGVTQTPRYLIKTRGQQVTLSCSPISGHRSVSWYQQTPGQGLQFLFEYFSETQRNKGNFPGRFSGRQFSNSRSEMNVSTLELGDSALYLCASKPTSGDEQFFGPGTRLTVL.